This T cell receptor (beta chain) was profiled in a study of response to subunit inactivated influenza vaccine. Whole-study results and caveats: Only a handful of new T cells, the authors suggested, are recruited with each seasonal influenza vaccination.

Using its own MiXCR run on the RT-PCR reads, TCRdb lists one record per CDR3 protein. The repertoire holds around 490,000 distinct CDR3 sequences, with 6% to 9% as singletons. In regard to this clonotype: Its antigen is still unknown.

The starting material was PBMCs from blood, obtained about 24 months after vaccination. The sequence came from a man aged 45 to 75 who received an inactivated influenza vaccine.

The CDR3 DNA reads as TGTGCCATCAGTGAGACGCCAGGGGCTGGAAACACCATATATTTT. Its protein product is CAISETPGAGNTIYF. The chain recombines TRBV10-3 with TRBJ1-3; D may be TRBD1 (6 bases). V was trimmed by 2 bases and J by 2 bases, leaving 10 bases between them. Germline-derived CDR1 and CDR2 are ENHRY and SYGVKD. CDR3 length equals 15 residues.